Described below is a single TCR beta chain sequence and its context. The target antigen is unknown. The data belong to a study of cytomegalovirus exposure and HLA in healthy donors. Study details: Prior work identified 120 million or so unique TCR beta sequences in approximately 200 million T cells.

General study findings and limits: Reportedly, cytomegalovirus status was diagnosed with high sensitivity and specificity.

The CDR3 spans 14 residues. V lost 0 bases to trimming and J lost 10 bases; unmatched junction nucleotides: 8. Germline loops: CDR1 ENHRY, CDR2 SYGVKD. With 60 Vbeta and 13 Jbeta primers, the PCR was carried out. TCRdb keeps only in-frame clones here, not all; method: immunoSEQ multiplex PCR. The sample holds about 100,000 clones, more than 70% seen once. The specimen sequenced was PBMCs. This clonotype originated in a man younger than 35 in good health and CMV-seronegative. The rearrangement joins TRBV10-3 to TRBJ1-1; TRBD1 agrees at 7 bases. The chain's CDR3 is CAISESRGGARAFF. The CDR3, as DNA: TGTGCCATCAGTGAGTCGAGAGGGGGCGCGAGAGCTTTCTTT.